The TCR beta chain described here comes from a study of T cells in Graves' hyperthyroidism and ophthalmopathy. In this sample, this clonotype turned up many times. A junction boundary mismatches the germline segment, possibly from a read error. The germline V gene encodes CDR1 DFQATT and CDR2 SNEGSKA (reference sequence). The length of the CDR3 is 13 residues. Amplification yielded TCR beta CDR3 regions, with RNA transcripts as the source. Initially, a first-round RT-PCR of the TCR CDR3 employed the HTBI primer set. TCRdb passed the multiplex PCR reads through MiXCR, listing each CDR3 protein once. The sample records hundreds of thousands of distinct CDR3 sequences, 15% to 18% being singletons.

The chain uses TRBV20-1 and TRBJ2-7, with D unresolved. The receptor was isolated from a woman aged 18-35 years with Graves' hyperthyroidism. Sequencing was done on a sample of blood. The CDR3 DNA reads TGCAGCGCTAATCGGCCTCCCGTCTACGAGCAGTACTTC. Residues: CSANRPPVYEQYF.